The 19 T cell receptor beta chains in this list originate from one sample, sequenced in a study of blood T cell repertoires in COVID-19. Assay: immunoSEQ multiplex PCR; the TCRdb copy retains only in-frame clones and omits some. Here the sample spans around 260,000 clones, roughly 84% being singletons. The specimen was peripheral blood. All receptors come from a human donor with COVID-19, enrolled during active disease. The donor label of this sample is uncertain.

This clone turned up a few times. The CDR3 nucleotides read TGTGCCAGCAGCTTTGGACAGGGGGTCTCCTACGAGCAGTACTTC. Its translation: CASSFGQGVSYEQYF. The chain recombines TRBV7-9 with TRBJ2-7; 10 bases map to TRBD1. The CDR3 runs to 15 residues. Losses at the gene ends were 3 bases for V and 0 bases for J; bases not matched to a gene: 2. Germline assignment: CDR1 SEHNR and CDR2 FQNEAQ (reference sequence).

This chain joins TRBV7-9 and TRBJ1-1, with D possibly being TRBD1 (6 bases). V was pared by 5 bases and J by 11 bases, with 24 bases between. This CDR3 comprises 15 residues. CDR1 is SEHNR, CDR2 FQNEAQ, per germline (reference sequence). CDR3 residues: CASSPYRDDRQRAFF. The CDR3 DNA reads TGTGCCAGCAGCCCCTACAGGGATGACCGACAGAGGGCTTTCTTT.

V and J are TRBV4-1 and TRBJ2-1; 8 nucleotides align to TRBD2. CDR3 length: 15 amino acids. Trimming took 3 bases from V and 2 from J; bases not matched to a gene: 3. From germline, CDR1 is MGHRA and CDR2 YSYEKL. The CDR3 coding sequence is TGCGCCAGCAGCCACGGGAGGGCCCCCTACAATGAGCAGTTCTTC. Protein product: CASSHGRAPYNEQFF.

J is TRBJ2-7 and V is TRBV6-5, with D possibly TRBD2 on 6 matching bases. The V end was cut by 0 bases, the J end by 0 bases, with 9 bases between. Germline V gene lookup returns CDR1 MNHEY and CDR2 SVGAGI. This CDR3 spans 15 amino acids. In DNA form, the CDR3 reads TGTGCCAGCAGTTACTCGGGGGACTTCTCCTACGAGCAGTACTTC. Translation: CASSYSGDFSYEQYF.

CDR3 loop: CSVGDRGGQPQHF. The CDR3 DNA reads TGCAGCGTTGGGGACAGGGGGGGTCAGCCCCAGCATTTT. The V gene is TRBV29-1, the J gene TRBJ1-5, with 11 bases aligning to TRBD1. V trimming: 4 bases; J trimming: 6 bases; junction bases outside the gene matches: 2. The germline CDR1 and CDR2 sequences are SQVTM and ANQGSEA. This CDR3 has 13 amino acids.

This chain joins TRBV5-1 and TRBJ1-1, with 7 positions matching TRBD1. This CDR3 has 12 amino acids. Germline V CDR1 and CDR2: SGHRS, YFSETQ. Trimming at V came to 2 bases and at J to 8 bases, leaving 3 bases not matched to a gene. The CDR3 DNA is TGCGCCAGCAGCTTACAGGGGACCGAAGCTTTCTTT. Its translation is CASSLQGTEAFF.

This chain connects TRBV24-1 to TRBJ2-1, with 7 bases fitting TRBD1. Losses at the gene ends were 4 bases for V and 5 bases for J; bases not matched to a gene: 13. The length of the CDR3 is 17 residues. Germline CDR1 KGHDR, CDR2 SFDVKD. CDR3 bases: TGTGCCACCAGTGACCCGCAAACAGGGGCAATCAACAATGAGCAGTTCTTC. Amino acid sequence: CATSDPQTGAINNEQFF.

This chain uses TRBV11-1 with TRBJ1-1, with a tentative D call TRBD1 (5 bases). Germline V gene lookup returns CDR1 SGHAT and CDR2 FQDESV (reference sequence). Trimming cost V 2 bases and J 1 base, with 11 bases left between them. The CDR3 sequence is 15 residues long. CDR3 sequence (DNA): TGTGCCAGCAGCTTACTTCAGGGCGAGAACACTGAAGCTTTCTTT. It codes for CASSLLQGENTEAFF.

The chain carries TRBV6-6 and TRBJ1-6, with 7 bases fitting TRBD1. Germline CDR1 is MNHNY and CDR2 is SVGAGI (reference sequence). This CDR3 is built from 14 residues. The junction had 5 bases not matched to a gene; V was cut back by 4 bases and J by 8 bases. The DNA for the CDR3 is TGTGCCAGCAGTTTGGGACAGCTCTATTCACCCCTCCACTTT. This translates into CASSLGQLYSPLHF.

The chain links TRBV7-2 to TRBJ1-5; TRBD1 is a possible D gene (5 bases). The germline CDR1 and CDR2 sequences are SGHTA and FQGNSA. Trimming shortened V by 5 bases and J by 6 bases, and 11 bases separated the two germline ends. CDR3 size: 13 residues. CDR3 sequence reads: CASSARVGQPQHF. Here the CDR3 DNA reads TGTGCCAGCAGCGCCAGGGTAGGTCAGCCCCAGCATTTT. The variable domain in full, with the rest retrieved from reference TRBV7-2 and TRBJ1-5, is GAGVSQSPSNKVTEKGKDVELRCDPISGHTALYWYRQSLGQGLEFLIYFQGNSAPDKSGLPSDRFSAERTGGSVSTLTIQRTQQEDSAVYLCASSARVGQPQHFGDGTRLSIL.

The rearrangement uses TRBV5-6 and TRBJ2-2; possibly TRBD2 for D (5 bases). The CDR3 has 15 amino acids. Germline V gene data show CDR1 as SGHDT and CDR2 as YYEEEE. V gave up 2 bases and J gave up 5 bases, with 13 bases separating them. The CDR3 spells CASSFLGPGTGELFF. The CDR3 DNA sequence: TGTGCCAGCAGCTTCTTGGGTCCGGGAACCGGGGAGCTGTTTTTT.

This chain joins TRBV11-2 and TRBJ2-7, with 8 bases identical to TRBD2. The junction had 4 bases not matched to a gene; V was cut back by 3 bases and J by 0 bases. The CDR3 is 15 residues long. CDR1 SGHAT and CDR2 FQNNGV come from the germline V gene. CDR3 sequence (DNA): TGTGCCAGCAGCTTGTCGGGAGGGTCCTCCTACGAGCAGTACTTC. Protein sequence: CASSLSGGSSYEQYF.

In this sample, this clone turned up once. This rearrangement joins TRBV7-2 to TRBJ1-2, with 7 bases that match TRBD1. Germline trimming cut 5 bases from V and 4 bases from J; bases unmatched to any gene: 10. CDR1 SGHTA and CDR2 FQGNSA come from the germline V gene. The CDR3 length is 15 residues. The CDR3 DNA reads TGTGCCAGCAGCCCTAAGGGACAGACCCCCTATGGCTACACCTTC. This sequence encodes CASSPKGQTPYGYTF.

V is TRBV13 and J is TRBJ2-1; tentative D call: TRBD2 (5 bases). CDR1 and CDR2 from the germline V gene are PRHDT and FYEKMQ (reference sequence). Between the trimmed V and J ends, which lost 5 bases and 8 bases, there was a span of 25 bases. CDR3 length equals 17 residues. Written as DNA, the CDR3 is TGTGCCAGCAGCCGTACTCCACTAGATCCGACGTTGGATGAGCAGTTCTTC. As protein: CASSRTPLDPTLDEQFF.

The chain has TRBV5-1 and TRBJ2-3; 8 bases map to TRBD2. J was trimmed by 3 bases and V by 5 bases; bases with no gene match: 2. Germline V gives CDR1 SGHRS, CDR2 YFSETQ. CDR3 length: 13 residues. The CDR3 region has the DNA TGCGCCAGCAGTGGGACTAGTACAGATACGCAGTATTTT. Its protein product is CASSGTSTDTQYF.

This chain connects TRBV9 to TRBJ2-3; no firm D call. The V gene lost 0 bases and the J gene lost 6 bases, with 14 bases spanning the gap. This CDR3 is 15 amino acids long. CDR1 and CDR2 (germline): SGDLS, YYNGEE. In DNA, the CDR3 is TGTGCCAGCAGCGTAGAGGCAGGTATTACGGATACGCAGTATTTT. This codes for CASSVEAGITDTQYF.

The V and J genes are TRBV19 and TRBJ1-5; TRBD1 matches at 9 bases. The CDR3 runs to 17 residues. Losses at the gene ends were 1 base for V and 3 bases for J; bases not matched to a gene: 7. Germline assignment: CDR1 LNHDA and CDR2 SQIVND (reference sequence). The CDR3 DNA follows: TGTGCCAGTAGTATAGGACCGGGACAGGGTTACAATCAGCCCCAGCATTTT. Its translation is CASSIGPGQGYNQPQHF.

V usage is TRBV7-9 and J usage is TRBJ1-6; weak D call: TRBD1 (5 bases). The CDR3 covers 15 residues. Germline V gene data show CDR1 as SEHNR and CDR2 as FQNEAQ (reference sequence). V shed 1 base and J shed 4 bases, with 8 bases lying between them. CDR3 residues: CASSLEGPYNSPLHF. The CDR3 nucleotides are TGTGCCAGCAGCTTAGAGGGGCCATATAATTCACCCCTCCACTTT.

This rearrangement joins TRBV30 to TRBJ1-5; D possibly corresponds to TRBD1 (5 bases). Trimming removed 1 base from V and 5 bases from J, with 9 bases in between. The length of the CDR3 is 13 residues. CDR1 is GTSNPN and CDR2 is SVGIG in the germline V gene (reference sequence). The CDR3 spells CAWSDKGDQPQHF. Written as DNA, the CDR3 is TGTGCCTGGAGTGATAAAGGGGATCAGCCCCAGCATTTT.